The sequence of this T cell receptor (beta chain) was determined in a study of T cells in Graves' hyperthyroidism and ophthalmopathy. This clonotype has ten or more counts. Amplification of TCR beta CDR3 regions was performed using RNA transcripts as template. Researchers ran a first-round RT-PCR on the TCR CDR3 using the HTBI primer set. TCRdb reanalysed the multiplex PCR reads using MiXCR and keeps one entry per CDR3 protein. In the table there are about 350,000 distinct CDR3 sequences, approximately 19% of which are singletons. No ophthalmopathy progression within 18 months constituted stable Graves' hyperthyroidism. Lactation, pregnancy, other autoimmune disease or uncontrolled infection excluded patients. CDR1 is DFQATT, CDR2 SNEGSKA, per germline (reference sequence). The V and J ends lost 3 bases and 4 bases respectively, with 16 bases between them. The CDR3 covers 14 residues.

The chain employs TRBV20-1 and TRBJ2-7; D unclear. The receptor was isolated from a woman aged 18 to 35 with Graves' hyperthyroidism. The material sequenced was blood. CDR3 coding DNA: TGCAGTGCTAGGAAATCTCACAGTTATTACGAGCAGTACTTC. It yields the protein CSARKSHSYYEQYF.